The next 4 T cell receptor beta chains were all read from a single sample in a study of shared clonotypes between healthy human individuals. The repertoire was sequenced with immunoSEQ multiplex PCR; TCRdb's copy has only in-frame clones and lacks some. The sample lists some 980,000 clones, 76% seen once, with roughly 1.5% in the top ten. The sample consisted of memory CD4+ T cells sorted from blood. Subset specified: CD45RA-negative fraction. The origin of the receptors is a man younger than 35 in good health.

This clone showed up just a few times. The V call is TRBV6-1, the J call TRBJ1-5; D not resolved. CDR1 is MNHNS and CDR2 is SASEGT in the germline V gene. V was trimmed by 2 bases and J by 2 bases, leaving 7 bases between them. The CDR3 is 14 amino acids. CDR3 sequence reads: CASSENPGNQPQHF. DNA of the CDR3: TGTGCCAGCAGTGAAAACCCTGGCAATCAGCCCCAGCATTTT.

The chain uses TRBV19 and TRBJ2-5, with D uncertain. The CDR3 runs to 15 residues. Germline CDR1 LNHDA, CDR2 SQIVND (reference sequence). V lost 3 bases and J lost 2, with 13 bases in between. The CDR3 is CASSMRWGNQETQYF. The CDR3 region has the DNA TGTGCCAGTAGTATGCGGTGGGGAAATCAAGAGACCCAGTACTTC.

V and J are TRBV19 and TRBJ1-3; D gene ambiguous. The CDR3 covers 15 residues. Germline values: CDR1 LNHDA, CDR2 SQIVND (reference sequence). Trimming took 5 bases from V and 4 from J, leaving 15 bases between them. CDR3 in DNA: TGTGCCAGTAGTCCTCGGATTCTTCCCGGAAACACCATATATTTT. Protein sequence: CASSPRILPGNTIYF.

The genes are TRBV5-1 and TRBJ2-3; D is perhaps TRBD1 (6 bases). V lost 0 bases, J lost 7 bases, and 15 bases lay in between. The CDR3 runs to 15 residues. Germline CDR1 reads SGHRS; CDR2 reads YFSETQ. The CDR3 is CASSLALGGQNTQYF. Here the CDR3 DNA reads TGCGCCAGCAGCTTGGCCCTGGGTGGACAGAATACGCAGTATTTT.